The 10 T cell receptor beta chains below come from one sample, sequenced in a study of cytomegalovirus exposure and HLA in healthy donors. Profiled with immunoSEQ multiplex PCR; TCRdb holds only in-frame clones, not every one. Of some 130,000 clones listed, approximately 84% are singletons. The sequencing input was PBMCs. The receptors here all came from a woman aged 30 to 39 in good health and CMV-seronegative.

The chain uses TRBV5-1 and TRBJ1-4; TRBD1 aligns across 7 bases. CDR3 length: 14 amino acids. Germline V gives CDR1 SGHRS, CDR2 YFSETQ. The junction had 8 bases not matched to a gene; V was cut back by 4 bases and J by 8 bases. The CDR3 DNA reads as TGCGCCAGCAGCGCCCGACAGGGTGACGAAAAACTGTTTTTT. Translated, it gives CASSARQGDEKLFF.

The chain uses TRBV5-1 and TRBJ2-3; TRBD1 aligns across 7 bases. V lost 7 bases to trimming and J lost 4 bases; unmatched junction nucleotides: 9. Germline-derived CDR1 and CDR2 are SGHRS and YFSETQ. This CDR3 has 14 amino acids. The CDR3 DNA follows: TGCGCCAGCGGGCCTCGGCAGGGGGCAGATACGCAGTATTTT. This translates into CASGPRQGADTQYF. The entire variable domain, with the rest obtained from reference TRBV5-1 and TRBJ2-3, is as follows: KAGVTQTPRYLIKTRGQQVTLSCSPISGHRSVSWYQQTPGQGLQFLFEYFSETQRNKGNFPGRFSGRQFSNSRSEMNVSTLELGDSALYLCASGPRQGADTQYFGPGTRLTVL.

The chain is built from TRBV5-1 and TRBJ2-3, with D maybe TRBD2 (6 bases). The V end was cut by 1 base, the J end by 6 bases, with 15 bases between. CDR1 is SGHRS, CDR2 YFSETQ, per germline. The CDR3 totals 15 residues. CDR3 bases: TGCGCCAGCAGCTTGTACGGGGGTGGTGCGGATACGCAGTATTTT. Amino acids: CASSLYGGGADTQYF.

The gene calls are TRBV7-9 and TRBJ1-5; 10 nucleotides align to TRBD1. Germline V gene sequence: CDR1 SEHNR, CDR2 FQNEAQ (reference sequence). There are 16 residues in the CDR3. The J segment lost 3 bases and the V segment lost 5 bases, leaving 7 bases of the junction unmatched. The CDR3 region has the DNA TGTGCCAGCAGCGCAACGACAGGGGGCAACAATCAGCCCCAGCATTTT. This encodes CASSATTGGNNQPQHF.

This chain links TRBV6-6 with TRBJ2-7, with D maybe TRBD1 (5 bases). V shed 2 bases and J shed 4 bases, with 15 bases lying between them. CDR3 length: 15 amino acids. Germline V gene sequence: CDR1 MNHNY, CDR2 SVGAGI (reference sequence). The CDR3 region is CASSYTAGSGYEQYF. The CDR3 DNA sequence: TGTGCCAGCAGTTACACGGCAGGGTCTGGTTACGAGCAGTACTTC.

This sequence joins TRBV15 and TRBJ2-5; 9 bases line up with TRBD1. The end of the DNA is better explained by TRBJ2-7, so the J call may be wrong. There are 14 residues in the CDR3. In germline, CDR1 is LNHNV, CDR2 YYDKDF (reference sequence). The CDR3 DNA follows: TGTGCCACCAGCGTATCGGGACAGGGCTACGAGCAGTACTTC. It is translated as CATSVSGQGYEQYF.

V usage is TRBV18 and J usage is TRBJ2-7; 8 nucleotides align to TRBD1. Trimming at V came to 6 bases and at J to 5 bases, leaving 15 bases not matched to a gene. CDR3 length: 16 residues. CDR1 and CDR2 (germline): KGHSH, LQKENI. The CDR3 here is CASSLTGAELFHEQYF. Here the CDR3 DNA reads TGTGCCAGCTCCTTGACAGGGGCCGAACTATTCCACGAGCAGTACTTC.

The chain is built from TRBV2 and TRBJ1-5, with a possible D match to TRBD1 (6 bases). Between the trimmed V and J ends, which lost 2 bases and 7 bases, there was a span of 12 bases. The germline gives CDR1 SNHLY, CDR2 FYNNEI. This CDR3 has 14 amino acids. As DNA, the CDR3 is TGTGCCAGCAGTGAAACGGGGGGCGAACAGCCCCAGCATTTT. Translated: CASSETGGEQPQHF.

The rearrangement uses TRBV5-1 and TRBJ2-5; maybe TRBD2 (6 bases). Germline loops: CDR1 SGHRS, CDR2 YFSETQ. V lost 0 bases and J 5 bases, leaving 11 bases between the germline ends. The CDR3 consists of 14 residues. The CDR3, as DNA: TGCGCCAGCAGCTTGGGCAGTAGCGGCGAGACCCAGTACTTC. This translates into CASSLGSSGETQYF.

The rearrangement joins TRBV5-1 to TRBJ1-2; TRBD1 matches at 8 bases. The length of the CDR3 is 13 residues. Germline CDR1 SGHRS, CDR2 YFSETQ. V gave up 5 bases and J gave up 12 bases; unmatched junction bases: 12. DNA of the CDR3: TGCGCCAGCAGTGTTGACGGACAGGGAATTAACACCTTC. Encoded protein: CASSVDGQGINTF.